Below are 21 T cell receptor beta chains sequenced from a single sample in a study of T-cell reconstitution after alpha-beta-depleted transplantation in children. Unique molecular identifiers were incorporated when the TCRbeta library was constructed. MiXCR was run by TCRdb on the PCR reads, yielding one entry per CDR3 protein. The sample has about 260,000 distinct CDR3 sequences; roughly 8.2% are singletons. This specimen was PBMCs, mostly from graft donor cells, taken 180 days after TCRalphabeta/CD19-depleted stem cell transplant. The origin of the receptors is a male patient younger than 18 who had a stem cell transplant for acute lymphoblastic leukemia, so the T cells may come from the graft donor.

Many counts were recorded for this clonotype. The chain joins TRBV4-2 to TRBJ2-7; TRBD1 might be the D (6 bases). Germline CDR1 reads LGHNA; CDR2 reads YNFKEQ. V dropped 0 bases and J dropped 3 bases, with 12 bases sitting between them. CDR3 length: 15 amino acids. CDR3 residues: CASSQDWDKSYEQYF. CDR3 DNA: TGTGCCAGCAGCCAAGATTGGGACAAGAGCTACGAGCAGTACTTC.

This clonotype appeared many times. This chain joins TRBV12-3 or TRBV12-4 and TRBJ1-2; D is undetermined. This CDR3 is built from 13 residues. Trimming shortened V by 3 bases and J by 6 bases, and 11 bases separated the two germline ends. CDR3 bases: TGTGCCAGCAGTTTCCCCTTGGGGAATGGCTACACCTTC. Translated: CASSFPLGNGYTF.

This clonotype showed up many times. The V gene is TRBV25-1, the J gene TRBJ1-1, with D hard to call. Germline CDR1 MGHDK, CDR2 SYGVNS. Trimming pared 6 bases from V and 3 bases from J, leaving 17 bases between. The CDR3 covers 15 residues. This CDR3 is CASRASDPADTEAFF. The CDR3 bases are TGTGCCAGCAGAGCCAGCGACCCGGCAGACACTGAAGCTTTCTTT.

This clonotype was recorded many times. The gene calls are TRBV4-3 and TRBJ1-4; no reliable D call. CDR1 and CDR2 from the germline V gene are LGHNA and YSLEER. The V gene lost 4 bases and the J gene lost 4 bases, with 13 bases spanning the gap. The CDR3 runs 15 residues. CDR3 DNA: TGCGCCAGCAGCCGCCAGAGACTGCTTAATGAAAAACTGTTTTTT. This gives the protein CASSRQRLLNEKLFF.

Ten or more counts support this clonotype. CDR3 sequence: CAISSTSDRGPSTNEKLFF. The CDR3 nucleotides are TGTGCCATCAGTTCCACCTCGGACAGGGGCCCATCAACTAATGAAAAACTGTTTTTT. The gene calls are TRBV10-3 and TRBJ1-4; 9 bases line up with TRBD1. The germline V gene has CDR1 ENHRY and CDR2 SYGVKD. V shed 5 bases, J shed 0 bases, and the junction held 13 bases outside the gene matches. The CDR3 runs to 19 residues.

This clonotype was detected ten times or more. The chain has TRBV25-1 and TRBJ2-6; a possible D gene is TRBD2 (6 bases). V shed 4 bases and J shed 5 bases, with 12 bases lying between them. The CDR3 has 15 amino acids. Germline V gives CDR1 MGHDK, CDR2 SYGVNS. The CDR3 coding sequence is TGTGCCAGCAGTGGTCCGGGGGTCCGGGCCAACGTCCTGACTTTC. Protein: CASSGPGVRANVLTF. The complete variable domain, with remaining parts taken from reference TRBV25-1 and TRBJ2-6, reads EADIYQTPRYLVIGTGKKITLECSQTMGHDKMYWYQQDPGMELHLIHYSYGVNSTEKGDLSSESTVSRIRTEHFPLTLESARPSHTSQYLCASSGPGVRANVLTFGAGSRLTVL.

This clonotype was observed at least ten times. The rearrangement joins TRBV4-3 to TRBJ1-1; D possibly corresponds to TRBD1 (6 bases). This CDR3 region has 14 residues. From germline, CDR1 is LGHNA and CDR2 YSLEER. The V gene lost 1 base and the J gene lost 6 bases, with 12 bases spanning the gap. The CDR3 loop reads CASSQVQGGPEAFF. The DNA of the CDR3 is TGCGCCAGCAGCCAAGTACAGGGTGGTCCTGAAGCTTTCTTT.

In this sample, this clonotype turned up many times. The rearrangement links TRBV9 to TRBJ1-2, with TRBD1 matching 7 bases. In germline, CDR1 is SGDLS, CDR2 YYNGEE. The CDR3 extends over 19 amino acids. The V segment lost 1 base and the J segment 2 bases; nucleotides outside the gene matches: 17. The CDR3 DNA reads TGTGCCAGCAGCGTACACCAACACGGATGGGACAGCCACAACTATGGCTACACCTTC. Translating gives CASSVHQHGWDSHNYGYTF.

This clonotype occurred many times. The rearrangement links TRBV20-1 to TRBJ2-3; 15 bases are shared with TRBD2. Germline assignment: CDR1 DFQATT and CDR2 SNEGSKA (reference sequence). The ends lost 6 bases at V and 0 bases at J; junction bases unmatched: 7. The CDR3 is 17 amino acids. In nucleotides, the CDR3 is TGCAGTGCAACCGGGACTAGCGGGAGGTTCAGCACAGATACGCAGTATTTT. This codes for CSATGTSGRFSTDTQYF.

This clonotype was seen many times. CDR3 protein: CASSQAPLAGDNNEQFF. The CDR3 DNA reads as TGTGCCAGCAGCCAAGCTCCCCTAGCGGGAGATAACAATGAGCAGTTCTTC. The chain carries TRBV3-1 and TRBJ2-1, with 10 nucleotides matching TRBD2. V lost 1 base, J lost 5 bases, and 8 bases stayed unmatched. The CDR3 covers 17 residues. Germline CDR1 and CDR2: LGHDT and YNNKEL (reference sequence).

This clonotype has a count of ten or more. J is TRBJ2-5 and V is TRBV29-1; TRBD1 matches 7 bases. Germline V CDR1 and CDR2: SQVTM, ANQGSEA. The CDR3 spans 18 residues. The ends lost 0 bases at V and 3 bases at J; junction bases unmatched: 16. CDR3 in DNA: TGCAGCGTTGAAGATCTTAGGGGACAGCCCTATAACAAAGAGACCCAGTACTTC. Amino acids: CSVEDLRGQPYNKETQYF.

Many counts were recorded for this clonotype. The CDR3 spells CASSATQGDGTGGVPLGAQFF. The CDR3 DNA sequence: TGTGCCAGCAGCGCCACCCAGGGGGACGGGACCGGGGGGGTCCCTCTGGGAGCGCAGTTCTTC. The J gene is TRBJ2-1, the V gene TRBV9, with D possibly being TRBD2 (8 bases). V lost 3 bases and J lost 12, with 40 bases in between. The CDR3 contains 21 residues. CDR1 is SGDLS, CDR2 YYNGEE, per germline. The full variable domain, its missing parts supplied by reference TRBV9 and TRBJ2-1, is DSGVTQTPKHLITATGQRVTLRCSPRSGDLSVYWYQQSLDQGLQFLIQYYNGEERAKGNILERFSAQQFPDLHSELNLSSLELGDSALYFCASSATQGDGTGGVPLGAQFFGPGTRLTVL.

This clonotype appeared a few times. V and J are TRBV6-1 and TRBJ2-7; D is unclear. The CDR3 totals 13 residues. Trimming took off 6 bases at V and 3 bases at J, with 12 bases between the two ends. CDR1 and CDR2 from the germline V gene are MNHNS and SASEGT. The CDR3 DNA reads TGTGCCAGCAGCCTTACGGAGCACTACGAGCAGTACTTC. Translated, it gives CASSLTEHYEQYF.

This clonotype was seen many times. This sequence joins TRBV27 and TRBJ2-7, with 7 bases fitting TRBD1. In germline, CDR1 is MNHEY, CDR2 SMNVEV (reference sequence). J gave up 5 bases and V 3 bases, and 4 bases lay outside the gene matches. CDR3 length: 13 residues. For the CDR3, the DNA is TGTGCCAGCAGTTTGACAGGGCTAGACGAGCAGTACTTC. Its translation: CASSLTGLDEQYF.

On this clonotype itself: A much bigger clone sits one base away, suggesting this may be a read error. The chain employs TRBV12-3 or TRBV12-4 and TRBJ2-3; D ambiguous. The CDR3 runs 16 residues. V was pared by 2 bases and J by 4 bases, with 16 bases between. The CDR3 DNA reads TGTGCCAGCAGTTTACGACACCCCTGGCTGGCAGATACGCAGTATTTT. Translated, it gives CASSLRHPWLADTQYF.

This clonotype was picked up many times. This rearrangement joins TRBV19 to TRBJ1-2, with TRBD1 as a possible D gene (5 bases). Between the trimmed V and J ends, which lost 5 bases and 4 bases, there was a span of 17 bases. This CDR3 is built from 15 residues. Germline loops: CDR1 LNHDA, CDR2 SQIVND (reference sequence). CDR3 DNA sequence: TGTGCCAGTAGTTACTCTGGGACGTCGGCCTATGGCTACACCTTC. Encoded protein: CASSYSGTSAYGYTF.

This clonotype has more than one count but fewer than ten. The chain employs TRBV13 and TRBJ2-7; D is possibly TRBD2 (7 bases). This CDR3 region has 15 residues. Between the trimmed V and J ends, which lost 10 bases and 6 bases, there was a span of 25 bases. From germline, CDR1 is PRHDT and CDR2 FYEKMQ (reference sequence). This CDR3 is CATTLRGGPLTEQYF. The DNA for the CDR3 is TGTGCCACCACCCTTAGGGGGGGGCCTCTTACCGAGCAGTACTTC.

This clonotype was counted ten times or more. The chain is built from TRBV7-9 and TRBJ1-3; 9 bases are shared with TRBD1. The CDR3 runs 15 residues. Germline CDR1 is SEHNR and CDR2 is FQNEAQ (reference sequence). V trimming: 3 bases; J trimming: 4 bases; junction bases outside the gene matches: 4. CDR3 sequence reads: CASSFLGQGGNTIYF. In DNA form, the CDR3 reads TGTGCCAGCAGCTTCTTGGGACAGGGCGGAAACACCATATATTTT.

This clonotype was recorded at least ten times. This rearrangement joins TRBV29-1 to TRBJ1-3; D not certain. Germline lookup yields CDR1 SQVTM and CDR2 ANQGSEA. The ends were cut back, 7 bases at V and 2 bases at J, with 12 bases in the middle. The CDR3 spans 13 residues. CDR3: CSAAKDTGNTIYF. The CDR3 nucleotides read TGCAGCGCTGCTAAAGACACTGGAAACACCATATATTTT.

The table lists this clonotype with many counts. The genes are TRBV12-3 or TRBV12-4 and TRBJ2-6; no reliable D call. This CDR3 spans 15 amino acids. Trimming removed 7 bases from V and 0 bases from J, with 10 bases in between. The CDR3 region is CASNPFPSGANVLTF. The CDR3, as DNA: TGTGCCAGCAACCCCTTCCCCTCTGGGGCCAACGTCCTGACTTTC.

In its sample, this clonotype was seen many times. V usage is TRBV25-1 and J usage is TRBJ2-7; no firm D call. CDR1 is MGHDK, CDR2 SYGVNS, per germline. V was cut by 4 bases and J by 4 bases, with 14 bases left in between. The CDR3 is 14 residues long. In nucleotides, the CDR3 is TGTGCCAGCAGTGGGTATGGTGCCCGATACGAGCAGTACTTC. It specifies CASSGYGARYEQYF.